This T cell receptor (beta chain) derives from a study of long-term antiretroviral therapy in people with HIV. Across the whole study: The 2015 immediate-ART recommendation came about a decade after the earliest samples.

With survey level as its setting, the immunoSEQ assay was v3.0. Sequencing was designed to cover about 40,000-50,000 T-cell genomes in each sample. Generated by immunoSEQ multiplex PCR, the TCRdb table keeps only in-frame clones and is missing some. Among tens of thousands of clones listed, roughly 80% were seen once. A remark on this clone: Its antigen is not identified.

V gave up 0 bases and J gave up 7 bases, with 16 bases separating them. This CDR3 contains 15 residues. The germline CDR1 and CDR2 sequences are KGHSH and LQKENI. Broader study findings: Information on adherence to ART, viral resistance or therapy changes was unavailable.

The specimen was unsorted PBMCs, collected 0.7 years before starting antiretroviral therapy. The V and J genes are TRBV18 and TRBJ2-7; D gene ambiguous. This TCR derives from a man aged 25-40 years with HIV. Here the CDR3 DNA reads TGTGCCAGCTCACCACCAGAGACACCGTCGTGGGAGCAGTACTTC. Encoded protein: CASSPPETPSWEQYF.